This is a list of T cell receptor beta chains from one sample in a study of Graves' ophthalmopathy and Graves' hyperthyroidism. MiXCR was run by TCRdb on the multiplex PCR reads, yielding one entry per CDR3 protein. Among about 1.1 million distinct CDR3 sequences listed, less than 45% were seen once. Sequenced material: peripheral blood or thyroid tissue (not recorded which). The receptors shown here come from an adult man with Graves' hyperthyroidism. Both conserved end residues are part of each CDR3. D genes are given only for firm matches. Clone sizes are given selectively: once, few, many, or a class where the clone is expanded.

V gene,clone size,J gene,D gene,CDR3 DNA,CDR3 protein
TRBV20-1,.,TRBJ1-6,TRBD1,TGCAGTGCTAGAGCATTGCAGGGGGCGCAATCTCTGTCCCTCCACTTT,CSARALQGAQSLSLHF
TRBV7-9,few,TRBJ1-4,.,TGTGCCAGCAGCACGCGTAGGACGACGGAGAATAATGAAAAACTGTTTTTT,CASSTRRTTENNEKLFF
TRBV29-1,many,TRBJ1-1,.,TGCAGCGTTGACCCGGCTGGCACTGAAGCTTTCTTT,CSVDPAGTEAFF
TRBV19,many,TRBJ2-5,.,TGTGCCAGTATCAATCCGGCAGGGCACAAACAAGAGACCCAGTACTTC,CASINPAGHKQETQYF
TRBV7-2,.,TRBJ2-7,TRBD2,TGTGCCAGCAGCATAGCTAGCGGGGATACCTGCGAGCAGTACTTC,CASSIASGDTCEQYF
TRBV11-2,.,TRBJ1-1,.,TGTGCCGGCAGCAAGACTTCAGGGAGGCTTGCTACTGAAGCTTTCTTT,CAGSKTSGRLATEAFF
TRBV29-1,.,TRBJ1-2,TRBD1,TGCAGCGTTCGGGGACAGGGGCCCAGGTACACCTTC,CSVRGQGPRYTF
TRBV10-3,.,TRBJ2-2,.,TGTGCCATCAGCTTAGGACAGGGGGAGCTGTTTTTT,CAISLGQGELFF
TRBV4-3,many,TRBJ2-5,.,TGCGCCAGCAGCCAAGGGGGCGGGTTCCAAGAGACCCAGTACTTC,CASSQGGGFQETQYF
TRBV19,many,TRBJ1-4,.,TGTGCCAGCGGAACTAATGAAAAACTGTTTTTT,CASGTNEKLFF
TRBV5-1,few,TRBJ1-2,.,TGCGCCAGCAGCTTGGGACAGTCCGCCTGGGGCTACACCTTC,CASSLGQSAWGYTF
TRBV9,.,TRBJ2-6,TRBD2,TGTGCCAGCAGCACCGGGGGGTTTTCTGGGGCCAACATCCTGACTTTC,CASSTGGFSGANILTF
TRBV6-5,.,TRBJ1-1,.,TGTGCCAGCAGTGAATTTGGGACAAGTCCCACTGAAGCTTTCTTT,CASSEFGTSPTEAFF
TRBV20-1,many,TRBJ1-5,.,TGCAGTGCTAGAGGAGGGAAGGGCAGCAATCAGCCCCAGCATTTT,CSARGGKGSNQPQHF
TRBV5-1,.,TRBJ1-2,.,TGCGCCAGCAGCTCGGACAGTGATTATGGCTACACCTTC,CASSSDSDYGYTF
TRBV10-3,.,TRBJ2-5,.,TGTGCCATCAGTGAGTCCCACGTGGAGACCCAGTACTTC,CAISESHVETQYF
TRBV13,many,TRBJ2-7,TRBD2,TGTGCCAGCAGCGAAACCGGGACTACTAACTACGAGCAGTACTTC,CASSETGTTNYEQYF
TRBV7-9,.,TRBJ2-7,TRBD2,TGTGCCAGCAGACATAGACTAGCGGGAGCCTACGAGCAGTACTTC,CASRHRLAGAYEQYF
TRBV7-9,many,TRBJ2-5,.,TGTGCCAGCAGTTTCGTGCTAGAGACCCAGTACTTC,CASSFVLETQYF
TRBV10-3,many,TRBJ1-2,.,TGTGCCATCAGTGGACTTACAGAGAACTATGGCTACACCTTC,CAISGLTENYGYTF
TRBV7-2,many,TRBJ1-1,.,TGTGCCAGCAGCTTAAATGCAGGGGACGCTTTCTTT,CASSLNAGDAFF
TRBV15,many,TRBJ1-5,.,TGTGCCACCAGCGGGGTGGGCAGGGATGTTAGCAATCAGCCCCAGCATTTT,CATSGVGRDVSNQPQHF
TRBV5-1,.,TRBJ2-2,TRBD1,TGCGCCAGCAGCTTGGCCACACGGACAGGGCCCGGGGAGCTGTTTTTT,CASSLATRTGPGELFF
TRBV29-1,.,TRBJ1-3,TRBD1,TGCAGCGTTGGCGGGGACAGGGGAAACACCATATATTTT,CSVGGDRGNTIYF
TRBV25-1,.,TRBJ2-6,TRBD1,TGTGCCAGCAGCCCCCAGGGGGTTGGTTCTGGGGCCAACGTCCTGACTTTC,CASSPQGVGSGANVLTF
TRBV7-2,few,TRBJ2-5,TRBD2,TGTGCCAGCAGCCCCAGACTAGCGGGGGGCCGGGTCGCGCAAGAGACCCAGTACTTC,CASSPRLAGGRVAQETQYF
TRBV19,many,TRBJ1-6,TRBD1,TGTGCCAGTTCCAGCTCCGGGACAGTCAATTCACCCCTCCACTTT,CASSSSGTVNSPLHF
TRBV7-2,.,TRBJ1-3,.,TGTGCCAGCAGGTCAGACCTCGTTGGAAACACCATATATTTT,CASRSDLVGNTIYF
TRBV10-2,.,TRBJ1-2,.,TGCGCCAGCAGTGTGCAGGGCCGAGACTATGGCTACACCTTC,CASSVQGRDYGYTF
TRBV5-1,.,TRBJ2-7,.,TGCGCCAGCAGCTTGGAGGGCCCCTATTCCTACGAGCAGTACTTC,CASSLEGPYSYEQYF
TRBV7-9,few,TRBJ2-7,.,TGTGCCAGCAGCTTAGGGTGGCAGGGGAAATACGAGCAGTACTTC,CASSLGWQGKYEQYF
TRBV10-3,.,TRBJ1-2,TRBD1,TGTGCCATCAGTGACCCCGGGACAGCCTATGGCTACACCTTC,CAISDPGTAYGYTF
TRBV29-1,.,TRBJ1-4,TRBD1,TGCAGCTTAGGGACAGGGGGTGAAAAACTGTTTTTT,CSLGTGGEKLFF
TRBV7-9,few,TRBJ2-7,TRBD2,TGTGCCAGCAGTTACACCCCGCTGACTAGCGGGAGTGGCGAGCAGTACTTC,CASSYTPLTSGSGEQYF
TRBV29-1,.,TRBJ2-7,TRBD2,TGCAGCGCAGGACTAGCGGGACAGGCCCTTTACGAGCAGTACTTC,CSAGLAGQALYEQYF
TRBV25-1,.,TRBJ1-2,.,TGTGCCAGCACGACCAGGAGTAACTATGGCTACACCTTC,CASTTRSNYGYTF
TRBV6-2/TRBV6-3,few,TRBJ1-1,.,TGTGCCAGCAGTTACTCGCACAGGAACACTGAAGCTTTCTTT,CASSYSHRNTEAFF
TRBV24-1,many,TRBJ1-2,.,TGTGCCACCAGTGATTACCGGGGGGAAGGAAACTATGGCTACACCTTC,CATSDYRGEGNYGYTF
TRBV6-5,few,TRBJ1-1,.,TGTGCCAGCAGTTACGGAGAGATGAACACTGAAGCTTTCTTT,CASSYGEMNTEAFF
TRBV6-5,few,TRBJ2-2,.,TGTGCCAGCAGTGAAGAAGAGGGAGCGGGCGGGGAGCTGTTTTTT,CASSEEEGAGGELFF
TRBV30,few,TRBJ1-2,.,TGTGCCTGGAGTGTAAAATTAAGGGAATTTGGCTATGGCTACACCTTC,CAWSVKLREFGYGYTF
TRBV10-3,.,TRBJ2-5,TRBD2,TGTGCCATCAGTGAGTCCTCTAGCGGCAGCCAAGAGACCCAGTACTTC,CAISESSSGSQETQYF